The 15 T cell receptor beta chains in this list originate from one sample, sequenced in a study of immune heterogeneity within non-small cell lung tumors. CDR3 of TCR beta was amplified by multiplex PCR that used 32 V and 13 J primers. TCRdb called the multiplex PCR reads again in MiXCR, with one record for every CDR3 protein. The sample consists of tens of thousands of distinct CDR3 sequences, around 30% of them appearing once. Bulk tumor genomic DNA served as template, at approximately 580 ng per sample. Collection of several biopsies per primary tumor, spaced far apart, took place during surgery. The cohort was untreated, with newly diagnosed non-small cell lung cancer undergoing curative surgery. Sequencing used lung tumor tissue. Receptors originate from a man in his forties with non-small cell lung cancer.

In this sample, this clonotype turned up many times. The chain employs TRBV20-1 and TRBJ2-7; D not certain. The CDR3 runs 11 residues. CDR1 and CDR2 from the germline V gene are DFQATT and SNEGSKA (reference sequence). Trimming took off 1 base at V and 7 bases at J, with 8 bases between the two ends. The CDR3: CSARATSEQYF. CDR3 nucleotide sequence: TGCAGTGCTAGAGCGACGTCAGAGCAGTACTTC.

This clonotype was counted many times. The V and J genes are TRBV19 and TRBJ1-6; weak D call: TRBD1 (5 bases). Trimming removed 3 bases from V and 6 bases from J, with 9 bases in between. The CDR3 runs to 14 residues. In germline, CDR1 is LNHDA, CDR2 SQIVND (reference sequence). CDR3 residues: CASSIGGANSPLHF. DNA for the CDR3: TGTGCCAGTAGTATCGGGGGAGCTAATTCACCCCTCCACTTT.

This clonotype showed up just a few times. This sequence joins TRBV6-2 or TRBV6-3 and TRBJ1-1, with D unresolved. V shed 5 bases and J shed 0 bases, with 7 bases lying between them. CDR1 is MNHEY, CDR2 SVGEGT, per germline. The CDR3 has 13 residues. Here the CDR3 DNA reads TGTGCCAGCAGTACCGATGTGAACACTGAAGCTTTCTTT. It yields the protein CASSTDVNTEAFF.

About this clonotype itself: Just one base apart from a much larger clone, this may be a read error. The chain recombines TRBV14 with TRBJ2-1; D unclear. The CDR3 covers 11 residues. CDR1 SGHDN and CDR2 FVKESK come from the germline V gene. In DNA form, the CDR3 reads TGTCCCAGCAGCCAAGGGTATGAGCAGTTCTTC. This encodes CPSSQGYEQFF.

The V call is TRBV20-1, the J call TRBJ1-1; D is ambiguous. The V and J ends lost 6 bases and 3 bases respectively, with 11 bases between them. The CDR3 has 12 residues. Germline V lookup: CDR1 DFQATT, CDR2 SNEGSKA (reference sequence). CDR3 DNA sequence: TGCAGTGCCGATCGTGGGTACACTGAAGCTTTCTTT. This gives the protein CSADRGYTEAFF.

This clonotype turned up a few times. The V and J genes are TRBV20-1 and TRBJ2-1, with 12 bases fitting TRBD2. This CDR3 is 16 amino acids long. The junction had 13 bases not matched to a gene; V was cut back by 6 bases and J by 7 bases. The germline CDR1 and CDR2 sequences are DFQATT and SNEGSKA (reference sequence). The CDR3 region has the DNA TGCAGTGCCCCAAGGGAACTAGCGGGAGGACGAAATGAGCAGTTCTTC. Translating gives CSAPRELAGGRNEQFF.

This CDR3 reads CASTYGRAVSTGELFF. CDR3 DNA: TGTGCCAGCACCTACGGTCGAGCGGTTAGCACCGGGGAGCTGTTTTTT. The V call is TRBV6-2 or TRBV6-3, the J call TRBJ2-2; D is perhaps TRBD2 (5 bases). The CDR3 loop spans 16 amino acids. Trimming cost V 7 bases and J 4 bases, with 19 bases left between them. Germline V gene data show CDR1 as MNHEY and CDR2 as SVGEGT.

This clonotype was counted ten times or more. The chain carries TRBV28 and TRBJ1-2; 8 bases are shared with TRBD1. The CDR3 runs 14 residues. The junction had 5 bases not matched to a gene; V was cut back by 7 bases and J by 1 base. Germline values: CDR1 MDHEN, CDR2 SYDVKM. CDR3 loop: CASKGQGSNYGYTF. CDR3 sequence (DNA): TGTGCCAGCAAAGGACAGGGAAGTAACTATGGCTACACCTTC.

At least ten counts were recorded for this clonotype. The rearrangement joins TRBV2 to TRBJ1-1, with 9 bases fitting TRBD1. From germline, CDR1 is SNHLY and CDR2 FYNNEI. Germline trimming cut 7 bases from V and 4 bases from J; bases unmatched to any gene: 10. The CDR3 extends over 15 amino acids. This CDR3 reads CASIRDRVSVTEAFF. Written as DNA, the CDR3 is TGTGCCAGCATCCGGGACAGGGTGAGCGTCACTGAAGCTTTCTTT.

Ten or more counts support this clonotype. This sequence joins TRBV18 and TRBJ2-7, with a possible D match to TRBD2 (5 bases). The CDR3 is made up of 14 amino acids. Trimming removed 2 bases from V and 0 bases from J, with 8 bases in between. Looked up from germline, CDR1 is KGHSH and CDR2 is LQKENI. In nucleotides, the CDR3 is TGTGCCAGCTCACCAGCGGGCAGCTCCTACGAGCAGTACTTC. Amino acid sequence: CASSPAGSSYEQYF.

For this clonotype: This could be a read error, since a much larger clone is one nucleotide away. V gene TRBV6-1 combines with J gene TRBJ1-5; D possibly corresponds to TRBD1 (6 bases). This CDR3 contains 15 residues. The germline gives CDR1 MNHNS, CDR2 SASEGT. The V gene lost 8 bases and the J gene lost 8 bases, with 22 bases spanning the gap. CDR3 sequence: CASLPGAFLGKPQHF. The CDR3 DNA follows: TGTGCCAGCTTACCGGGGGCCTTCTTAGGGAAGCCCCAGCATTTT.

CDR3: CATSGNTIYF. DNA for the CDR3: TGCGCCACGTCTGGAAACACCATATATTTT. This sequence joins TRBV10-2 and TRBJ1-3; D remains unclear. Germline loops: CDR1 WSHSY, CDR2 SAAADI. This CDR3 is 10 amino acids long. V was shortened by 10 bases and J by 1 base, with 2 bases between the two germline ends.

This clonotype appeared once. Possible read error: a much larger clone is one base away. The chain recombines TRBV13 with TRBJ2-7; 11 bases are a match to TRBD2. The CDR3 is 17 residues long. CDR1 and CDR2 (germline): PRHDT, FYEKMQ (reference sequence). CDR3 loop: CASSWTPGLAVSYEHYF. The CDR3 region has the DNA TGTGCCAGCAGCTGGACGCCGGGACTAGCGGTATCCTACGAGCATTACTTC.

This clonotype was found a few times. The chain combines TRBV30 with TRBJ1-1, with 8 bases matching TRBD1. The V and J ends lost 1 base and 1 base, in that order; junction bases with no gene match: 8. This CDR3 region has 16 residues. Germline CDR1 reads GTSNPN; CDR2 reads SVGIG (reference sequence). In nucleotides, the CDR3 is TGTGCCTGGAGTGGGACTCAGACAGGGGCGAACACTGAAGCTTTCTTT. It is translated as CAWSGTQTGANTEAFF. The variable domain in full, completed from reference TRBV30 and TRBJ1-1, reads SQTIHQWPATLVQPVGSPLSLECTVEGTSNPNLYWYRQAAGRGLQLLFYSVGIGQISSEVPQNLSASRPQDRQFILSSKKLLLSDSGFYLCAWSGTQTGANTEAFFGQGTRLTVV.

Details on this clonotype: Sequence at one end of the junction differs from germline and may be a read error. The J gene is TRBJ2-7, the V gene TRBV10-2; 7 bases map to TRBD2. The CDR3 runs 13 residues. Germline CDR1 WSHSY, CDR2 SAAADI. For the CDR3, the DNA is TGCGCCAGCAAAGCAAGCGGGACCTACGAGCAGTGCTTC. It encodes CASKASGTYEQCF.